This section outlines one T cell receptor beta chain sequence together with its context. J lost 2 bases, V lost 5 bases, and 11 bases had no gene match. The CDR3 loop spans 16 amino acids. Ophthalmopathy-affected donors exhibited moderate-to-severe activity, CAS ≥3, NOSPECS ≥4, and duration under 3 months. If patients had other autoimmune diseases, uncontrolled infections, pregnancy or lactation, they were excluded. Diagnosis was based on clinical symptoms, serum thyroxine, TRAb, thyroid ultrasound and orbital computed tomography. Amplification of the TCR beta CDR3 regions used RNA transcripts (as template). In the first round, RT-PCR was carried out with HTBI primers, and a multiplex PCR formed the second round. TCRdb re-called the multiplex PCR reads with MiXCR, one entry per CDR3 protein. Among around 470,000 distinct CDR3 sequences, approximately 14% were seen once, and the ten largest hold over 8%.

The data stem from a study of Graves' ophthalmopathy and Graves' hyperthyroidism. About the study: Peripheral blood sampling occurred at initial diagnosis, before any treatment.

This chain links TRBV12-3 or TRBV12-4 with TRBJ1-2; 7 bases fit TRBD1. The specimen was blood. This TCR was recovered from a woman aged 25 to 39 with Graves' ophthalmopathy. This CDR3 reads CASSTLSGGGNYGYTF. Here the CDR3 DNA reads TGTGCCAGCAGTACCCTTAGCGGAGGGGGCAACTATGGCTACACCTTC.